This section outlines one T cell receptor beta chain sequence together with its context. Its antigen is currently unknown. The sample comes from a study of T cells after yellow fever vaccination. Whole-study results and caveats: Post-booster repertoires again held most primary-vaccination clones (roughly 95% CD4, over 80% CD8).

From the 5' RACE reads, TCRdb called clonotypes with MiXCR, one entry per CDR3 protein. Of about 300,000 distinct CDR3 sequences in the sample, around 9.3% were seen once. CDR3 size: 15 residues. Germline lookup yields CDR1 KGHSH and CDR2 LQKENI. The V gene lost 2 bases and the J gene lost 6 bases, with 16 bases spanning the gap. The sequence was obtained from a young man who received the YFV17D yellow fever vaccine. J is TRBJ2-5 and V is TRBV18, with D tentatively TRBD1 or TRBD2 (5 bases each). This sample comprised CD4+ T cells sorted from PBMCs, obtained 5 days after the yellow fever booster vaccination. The CDR3 is CASSPLYGASQTQYF. Written as DNA, the CDR3 is TGTGCCAGCTCACCATTGTACGGGGCAAGCCAGACCCAGTACTTC.